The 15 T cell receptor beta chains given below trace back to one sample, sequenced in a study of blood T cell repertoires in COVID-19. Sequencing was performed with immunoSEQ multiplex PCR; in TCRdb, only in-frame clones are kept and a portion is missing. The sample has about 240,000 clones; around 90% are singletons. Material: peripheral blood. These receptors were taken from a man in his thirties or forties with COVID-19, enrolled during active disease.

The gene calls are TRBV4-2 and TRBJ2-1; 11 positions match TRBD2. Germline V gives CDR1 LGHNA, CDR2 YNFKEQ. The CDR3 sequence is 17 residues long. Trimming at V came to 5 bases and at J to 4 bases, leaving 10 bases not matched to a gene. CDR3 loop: CASSTTLTSGGYNEQFF. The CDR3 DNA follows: TGTGCCAGCAGCACTACACTCACTAGCGGGGGTTACAATGAGCAGTTCTTC.

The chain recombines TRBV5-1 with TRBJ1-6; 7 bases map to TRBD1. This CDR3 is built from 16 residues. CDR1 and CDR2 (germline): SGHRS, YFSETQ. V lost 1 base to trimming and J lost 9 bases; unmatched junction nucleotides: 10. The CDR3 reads CASSLKGAGIGSPLHF. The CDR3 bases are TGCGCCAGCAGCTTGAAGGGGGCCGGGATCGGTTCACCCCTCCACTTT.

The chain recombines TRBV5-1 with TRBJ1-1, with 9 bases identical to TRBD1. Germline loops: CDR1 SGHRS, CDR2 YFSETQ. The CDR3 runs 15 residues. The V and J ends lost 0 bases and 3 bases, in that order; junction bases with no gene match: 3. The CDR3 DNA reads TGCGCCAGCAGCTTGGAGGGACAGGGTTACACTGAAGCTTTCTTT. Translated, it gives CASSLEGQGYTEAFF. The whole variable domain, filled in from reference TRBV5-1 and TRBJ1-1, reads KAGVTQTPRYLIKTRGQQVTLSCSPISGHRSVSWYQQTPGQGLQFLFEYFSETQRNKGNFPGRFSGRQFSNSRSEMNVSTLELGDSALYLCASSLEGQGYTEAFFGQGTRLTVV.

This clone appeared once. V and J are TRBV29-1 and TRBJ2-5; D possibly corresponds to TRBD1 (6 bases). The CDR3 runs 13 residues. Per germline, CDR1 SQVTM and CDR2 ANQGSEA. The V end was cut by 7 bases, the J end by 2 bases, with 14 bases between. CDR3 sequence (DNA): TGCAGCGGGGTACAGGGATCTCAAGAGACCCAGTACTTC. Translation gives CSGVQGSQETQYF. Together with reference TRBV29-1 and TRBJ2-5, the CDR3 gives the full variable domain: SAVISQKPSRDICQRGTSLTIQCQVDSQVTMMFWYRQQPGQSLTLIATANQGSEATYESGFVIDKFPISRPNLTFSTLTVSNMSPEDSSIYLCSGVQGSQETQYFGPGTRLLVL.

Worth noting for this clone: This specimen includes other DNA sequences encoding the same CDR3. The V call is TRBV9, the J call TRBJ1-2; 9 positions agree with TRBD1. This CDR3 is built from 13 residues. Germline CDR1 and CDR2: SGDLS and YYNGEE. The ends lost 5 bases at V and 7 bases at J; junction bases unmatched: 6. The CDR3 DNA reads TGTGCCAGCAGTGCGGACAGGGGCCTTGGCTACACCTTC. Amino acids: CASSADRGLGYTF.

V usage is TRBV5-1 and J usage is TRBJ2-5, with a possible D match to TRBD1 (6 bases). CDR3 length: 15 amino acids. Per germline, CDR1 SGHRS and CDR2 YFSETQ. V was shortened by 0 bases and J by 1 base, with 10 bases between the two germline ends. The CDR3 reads CASSLAGASQETQYF. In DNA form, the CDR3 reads TGCGCCAGCAGCTTGGCAGGGGCTAGCCAAGAGACCCAGTACTTC.

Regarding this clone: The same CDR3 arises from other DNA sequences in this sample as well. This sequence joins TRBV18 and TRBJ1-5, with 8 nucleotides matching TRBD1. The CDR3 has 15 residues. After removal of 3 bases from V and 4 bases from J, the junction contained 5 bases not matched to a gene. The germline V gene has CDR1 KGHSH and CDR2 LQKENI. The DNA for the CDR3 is TGTGCCAGCTCACCGGGGACAGGTGGGAATCAGCCCCAGCATTTT. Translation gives CASSPGTGGNQPQHF.

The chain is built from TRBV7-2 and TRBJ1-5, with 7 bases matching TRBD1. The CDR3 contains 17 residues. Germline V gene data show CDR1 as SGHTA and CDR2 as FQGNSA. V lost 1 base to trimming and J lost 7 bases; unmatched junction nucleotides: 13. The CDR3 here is CASSLESRQGITQPQHF. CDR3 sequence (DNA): TGTGCCAGCAGCTTAGAGTCCAGACAGGGTATTACACAGCCCCAGCATTTT.

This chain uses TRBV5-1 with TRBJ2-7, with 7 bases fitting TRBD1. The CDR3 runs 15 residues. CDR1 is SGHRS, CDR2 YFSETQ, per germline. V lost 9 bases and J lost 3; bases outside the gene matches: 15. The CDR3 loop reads CANAGTACHIYEQYF. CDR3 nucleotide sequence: TGCGCCAACGCCGGGACAGCATGTCATATCTACGAGCAGTACTTC.

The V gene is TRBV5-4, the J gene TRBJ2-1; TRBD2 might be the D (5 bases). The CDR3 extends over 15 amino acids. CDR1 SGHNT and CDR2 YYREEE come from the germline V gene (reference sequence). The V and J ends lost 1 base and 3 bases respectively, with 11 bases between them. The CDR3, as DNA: TGTGCCAGCAGCTTGTATTCGGGAAACTACAATGAGCAGTTCTTC. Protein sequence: CASSLYSGNYNEQFF.

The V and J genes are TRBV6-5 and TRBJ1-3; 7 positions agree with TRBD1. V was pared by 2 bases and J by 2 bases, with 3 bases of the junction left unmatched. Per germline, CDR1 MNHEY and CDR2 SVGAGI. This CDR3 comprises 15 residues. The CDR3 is CASSYAGTAGNTIYF. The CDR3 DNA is TGTGCCAGCAGTTACGCGGGGACAGCTGGAAACACCATATATTTT.

CDR3 loop: CATSSEGLAGGRYEQYF. The CDR3 nucleotides are TGTGCCACCTCTTCCGAGGGACTAGCGGGGGGGCGGTACGAGCAGTACTTC. The genes are TRBV10-3 and TRBJ2-7; 16 nucleotides match TRBD2. V dropped 10 bases and J dropped 4; count of bases not matched to a gene: 13. Germline-derived CDR1 and CDR2 are ENHRY and SYGVKD. This CDR3 has 17 amino acids.

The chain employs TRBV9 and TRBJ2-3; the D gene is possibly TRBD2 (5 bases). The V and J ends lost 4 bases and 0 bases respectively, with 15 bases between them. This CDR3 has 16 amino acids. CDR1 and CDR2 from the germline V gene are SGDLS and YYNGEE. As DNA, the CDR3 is TGTGCCAGCAGCCAGCTCGGGGATACTAGCACAGATACGCAGTATTTT. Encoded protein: CASSQLGDTSTDTQYF.

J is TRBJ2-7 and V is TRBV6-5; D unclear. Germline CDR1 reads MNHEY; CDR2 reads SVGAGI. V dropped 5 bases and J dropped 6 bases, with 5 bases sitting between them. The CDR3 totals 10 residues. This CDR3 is CASSTVEQYF. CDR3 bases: TGTGCCAGCAGTACAGTCGAGCAGTACTTC.

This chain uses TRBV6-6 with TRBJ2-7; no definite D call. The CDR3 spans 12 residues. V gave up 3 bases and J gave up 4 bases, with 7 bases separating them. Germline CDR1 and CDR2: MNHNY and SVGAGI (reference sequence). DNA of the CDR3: TGTGCCAGCAGTTATGAGAGGTACGAGCAGTACTTC. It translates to CASSYERYEQYF.